Listed here are 9 T cell receptor beta chains from one sample, sequenced in a study of cytomegalovirus exposure and HLA in healthy donors. The PCR made use of 60 Vbeta and 13 Jbeta primers. Here immunoSEQ multiplex PCR was the method, and the copy in TCRdb shows in-frame clones only, minus some. Here the sample spans fewer than 200,000 clones, roughly 74% being singletons. The sample taken for sequencing was PBMCs. These receptors were obtained from a male donor in good health and CMV-seronegative.

About this clone: The identical CDR3 is also encoded by other nucleotide sequences in the sample. CDR3 nucleotides: TGTGCCAGCTTCTCAGGGGCTGGGGCCAACGTCCTGACTTTC. It specifies CASFSGAGANVLTF. V and J are TRBV6-5 and TRBJ2-6; possibly TRBD1 for D (6 bases). V shed 8 bases and J shed 2 bases, with 10 bases lying between them. The CDR3 spans 14 residues. Per the germline V gene, CDR1 is MNHEY and CDR2 is SVGAGI.

V usage is TRBV6-5 and J usage is TRBJ2-3, with 7 bases fitting TRBD1. The CDR3 extends over 14 amino acids. Germline V gene data show CDR1 as MNHEY and CDR2 as SVGAGI. V lost 7 bases and J lost 0; bases outside the gene matches: 4. This chain's CDR3 is CASNAGGSTDTQYF. CDR3 nucleotide sequence: TGTGCCAGCAACGCAGGGGGTAGCACAGATACGCAGTATTTT.

The rearrangement uses TRBV15 and TRBJ1-5, with D unclear. Looked up from germline, CDR1 is LNHNV and CDR2 is YYDKDF (reference sequence). The germline V and J ends were trimmed by 0 bases and 0 bases, with 9 bases remaining between them. The CDR3 covers 16 residues. In DNA form, the CDR3 reads TGTGCCACCAGCAGAGAGGTGAGGGATAGCAATCAGCCCCAGCATTTT. Protein sequence: CATSREVRDSNQPQHF.

The genes are TRBV5-1 and TRBJ2-2; 7 bases are a match to TRBD1. The CDR3 length is 17 residues. Germline V gene lookup returns CDR1 SGHRS and CDR2 YFSETQ. The ends lost 5 bases at V and 0 bases at J; junction bases unmatched: 10. In nucleotides, the CDR3 is TGCGCCAGCAGTTCAGATAAGGGGGCTACGAACACCGGGGAGCTGTTTTTT. This codes for CASSSDKGATNTGELFF.

The chain employs TRBV18 and TRBJ2-5; D might be TRBD1 (6 bases). The CDR3 runs to 15 residues. Trimming removed 6 bases from V and 1 base from J, with 15 bases in between. Germline V CDR1 and CDR2: KGHSH, LQKENI. CDR3 residues: CASSNRDTLQETQYF. The CDR3 nucleotides are TGTGCCAGCTCGAACCGGGACACCCTCCAAGAGACCCAGTACTTC.

This clone was detected only once. The CDR3 here is CASSIGQTTYEQYF. The CDR3 nucleotides read TGTGCCAGTAGTATTGGGCAGACTACCTACGAGCAGTACTTC. The chain employs TRBV19 and TRBJ2-7; possible D gene TRBD2, 5 bases. The CDR3 is 14 residues long. CDR1 and CDR2 (germline): LNHDA, SQIVND (reference sequence). Trimming removed 3 bases from V and 2 bases from J, with 11 bases in between.

This rearrangement joins TRBV19 to TRBJ2-3, with 9 bases that match TRBD2. This CDR3 is 17 amino acids long. V shed 3 bases, J shed 6 bases, and the junction held 13 bases outside the gene matches. The germline CDR1 and CDR2 sequences are LNHDA and SQIVND (reference sequence). The CDR3 sequence is CASSISLAGSVLDTQYF. DNA of the CDR3: TGTGCCAGTAGTATCTCTCTAGCGGGATCTGTGCTGGATACGCAGTATTTT.

This clone was observed a handful of times. The chain employs TRBV4-1 and TRBJ2-4, with D maybe TRBD1 (6 bases). Trimming cost V 1 base and J 4 bases, with 11 bases left between them. Germline CDR1 is MGHRA and CDR2 is YSYEKL. The CDR3 extends over 15 amino acids. Here the CDR3 DNA reads TGCGCCAGCAGCCAAGCCGGGACACCGAAAAACATTCAGTACTTC. Its translation is CASSQAGTPKNIQYF.

This sequence joins TRBV25-1 and TRBJ2-5, with 9 bases fitting TRBD1. The end of the DNA is better explained by TRBJ2-7, so the J call may be wrong. The CDR3 consists of 13 residues. CDR1 is MGHDK, CDR2 SYGVNS, per germline. The CDR3 DNA follows: TGTGCCACCTCGGGACAGGGTGGCGACGAGCAGTACTTC. Protein product: CATSGQGGDEQYF.